This T cell receptor (beta chain) appears in the sequencing data of a study of chemoradiotherapy in HPV16-positive cancers. With 6 bases removed from V and 8 bases from J, the gap between germline ends came to 8 bases. The CDR3 runs to 11 residues. In germline, CDR1 is MDHEN, CDR2 SYDVKM. The data were produced by immunoSEQ multiplex PCR, yet TCRdb's version contains in-frame clones alone and is incomplete. The table shows roughly 40,000 clones, with roughly three quarters occurring only once. This chain links TRBV28 with TRBJ2-1; D not resolved. This TCR was recovered from a human donor with HPV-associated anogenital cancer. The sample was blood, taken from a patient who underwent chemoradiotherapy. CDR3 protein: CASSQVHEQFF. The CDR3 nucleotides are TGTGCCAGCAGCCAAGTCCATGAGCAGTTCTTC.